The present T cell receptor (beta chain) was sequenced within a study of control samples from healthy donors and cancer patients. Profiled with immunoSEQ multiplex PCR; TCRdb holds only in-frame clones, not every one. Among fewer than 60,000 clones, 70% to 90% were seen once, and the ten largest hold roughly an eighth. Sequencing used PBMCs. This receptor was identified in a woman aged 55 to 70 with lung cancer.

This CDR3 is CASSYLSGSGTGELFF. The CDR3 DNA sequence: TGTGCCAGCAGTTACCTAAGTGGCAGCGGGACCGGGGAGCTGTTTTTT. The chain combines TRBV6-5 with TRBJ2-2; the D gene is possibly TRBD2 (6 bases). The CDR3 consists of 16 residues. V was trimmed by 2 bases and J by 5 bases, leaving 15 bases between them. The V gene's germline CDR1 is MNHEY and CDR2 SVGAGI.